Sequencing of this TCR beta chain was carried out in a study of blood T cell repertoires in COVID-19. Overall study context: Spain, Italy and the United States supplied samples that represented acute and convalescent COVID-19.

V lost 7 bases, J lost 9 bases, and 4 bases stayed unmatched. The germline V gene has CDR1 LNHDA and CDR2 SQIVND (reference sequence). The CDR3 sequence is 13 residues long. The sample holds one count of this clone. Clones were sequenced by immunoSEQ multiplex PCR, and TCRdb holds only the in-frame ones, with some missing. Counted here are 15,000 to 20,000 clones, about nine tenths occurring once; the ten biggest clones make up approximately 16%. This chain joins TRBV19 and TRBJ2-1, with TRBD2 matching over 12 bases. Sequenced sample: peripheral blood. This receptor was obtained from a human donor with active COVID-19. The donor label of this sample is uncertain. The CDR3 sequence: CASTSGGAGEQFF. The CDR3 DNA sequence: TGTGCCAGTACTAGCGGGGGGGCCGGTGAGCAGTTCTTC.